These 20 T cell receptor beta chains originate from one sample sequenced in a study of CD4+ T cells in melanoma. The protocol was immunoSEQ multiplex PCR, while the TCRdb copy is restricted to in-frame clones and leaves out a portion. Of about 20,000 clones in the sample, roughly 78% were seen once. The receptors originated from a human donor with melanoma.

This clone has more than one count but fewer than ten. The gene calls are TRBV5-1 and TRBJ1-5, with D unclear. CDR3 length: 16 amino acids. Germline lookup yields CDR1 SGHRS and CDR2 YFSETQ. V lost 0 bases and J lost 6, with 16 bases in between. The CDR3 protein is CASSLVGPPRRQPQHF. The CDR3, as DNA: TGCGCCAGCAGCTTGGTAGGACCCCCACGTCGTCAGCCCCAGCATTTT. The full variable domain, rest sourced from reference TRBV5-1 and TRBJ1-5, is KAGVTQTPRYLIKTRGQQVTLSCSPISGHRSVSWYQQTPGQGLQFLFEYFSETQRNKGNFPGRFSGRQFSNSRSEMNVSTLELGDSALYLCASSLVGPPRRQPQHFGDGTRLSIL.

V gene TRBV6-1 combines with J gene TRBJ1-6; possibly TRBD1 for D (5 bases). V lost 4 bases, J lost 9 bases, and 13 bases lay in between. Germline lookup yields CDR1 MNHNS and CDR2 SASEGT. CDR3 size: 14 residues. The CDR3 DNA sequence: TGTGCCAGCAGTGGCCGGGACGGGATTTCACCCCTCCACTTT. It yields the protein CASSGRDGISPLHF.

The chain recombines TRBV6-6 with TRBJ1-2, with TRBD1 as a possible D gene (5 bases). This CDR3 region has 16 residues. Germline assignment: CDR1 MNHNY and CDR2 SVGAGI (reference sequence). Trimming removed 10 bases at V and 4 bases at J, with 25 bases between. This CDR3 reads CATIRLSVAGSYGYTF. CDR3 DNA sequence: TGTGCCACCATCCGGCTGTCGGTGGCAGGGTCCTATGGCTACACCTTC.

This clone has a single count. This chain uses TRBV10-1 with TRBJ2-4, with no clear D. Germline CDR1 and CDR2: WNHNN and SYGVQD (reference sequence). The CDR3 is 14 amino acids. Trimming removed 6 bases at V and 2 bases at J, with 11 bases between. The CDR3 sequence is CASRISSTKNIQYF. DNA of the CDR3: TGCGCCAGCAGGATAAGCTCTACCAAAAACATTCAGTACTTC.

This rearrangement joins TRBV2 to TRBJ1-2, with D unresolved. This CDR3 is 14 amino acids long. Deletions cut 7 bases from V and 4 bases from J, with 16 bases between. Germline V gene sequence: CDR1 SNHLY, CDR2 FYNNEI. CDR3 loop: CASIDRWVVYGYTF. The DNA for the CDR3 is TGTGCCAGCATCGATCGGTGGGTAGTCTATGGCTACACCTTC.

The genes are TRBV6-5 and TRBJ2-5; D uncertain. Between the trimmed V and J ends, which lost 2 bases and 4 bases, there was a span of 8 bases. CDR1 is MNHEY, CDR2 SVGAGI, per germline. There are 13 residues in the CDR3. This CDR3 is CASSYNLGETQYF. The DNA of the CDR3 is TGTGCCAGCAGTTACAATCTGGGAGAGACCCAGTACTTC.

The rearrangement uses TRBV5-1 and TRBJ2-2; D could derive from TRBD1 or TRBD2 (5 bases each). Per germline, CDR1 SGHRS and CDR2 YFSETQ. The CDR3 has 17 amino acids. Trimming stripped 1 base from V and 7 bases from J, with 20 bases between. This CDR3 is CASSLRGVPARGGELFF. CDR3 bases: TGCGCCAGCAGCTTGCGAGGGGTTCCAGCCCGCGGCGGGGAGCTGTTTTTT.

This clone was found a few times. The rearrangement joins TRBV7-3 to TRBJ1-1, with TRBD1 as a possible D gene (5 bases). The CDR3 extends over 13 amino acids. Trimming left V 5 bases short and J 5 bases short, with 12 bases between. Germline V lookup: CDR1 SGHTA, CDR2 FQGTGA. The CDR3 region is CASSLRRGTEAFF. Written as DNA, the CDR3 is TGTGCCAGCAGCCTCCGCCGGGGGACTGAAGCTTTCTTT.

The V and J genes are TRBV2 and TRBJ2-5; D is uncertain. CDR3 size: 11 residues. Looked up from germline, CDR1 is SNHLY and CDR2 is FYNNEI. The V end lost 3 bases, the J end lost 5 bases, and 4 bases lay between the germline ends. The CDR3 DNA sequence: TGTGCCAGCAGTGAGACGGAGACCCAGTACTTC. This codes for CASSETETQYF.

This clone occurred a few times. The V call is TRBV5-6, the J call TRBJ2-7, with D possibly being TRBD2 (6 bases). Trimming took off 4 bases at V and 4 bases at J, with 15 bases between the two ends. Per germline, CDR1 SGHDT and CDR2 YYEEEE. CDR3 length: 14 residues. CDR3 DNA sequence: TGTGCCAGCAGCGCGGGACCGCTCGGGTACGAGCAGTACTTC. This translates into CASSAGPLGYEQYF.

This clone was detected only a few times. This chain connects TRBV11-2 to TRBJ2-4; TRBD2 aligns across 7 bases. J gave up 6 bases and V 5 bases, and 7 bases lay outside the gene matches. The CDR3 has 14 amino acids. Germline V gene lookup returns CDR1 SGHAT and CDR2 FQNNGV. This chain's CDR3 is CASSSTRGTNIQYF. In DNA, the CDR3 is TGTGCCAGCAGCAGTACGCGGGGGACAAACATTCAGTACTTC.

The chain is built from TRBV5-4 and TRBJ2-7; D uncertain. V was cut by 1 base and J by 5 bases, with 16 bases left in between. The CDR3 runs 15 residues. From germline, CDR1 is SGHNT and CDR2 YYREEE (reference sequence). The CDR3 loop is CASSLFIQSVDEQYF. The CDR3 nucleotides are TGTGCCAGCAGCTTGTTCATCCAGAGCGTCGACGAGCAGTACTTC.

The J gene is TRBJ1-1, the V gene TRBV19; D is perhaps TRBD1 (5 bases). V was shortened by 5 bases and J by 4 bases, with 8 bases between the two germline ends. Germline loops: CDR1 LNHDA, CDR2 SQIVND (reference sequence). This CDR3 comprises 12 residues. CDR3 nucleotides: TGTGCCAGTAGTGGGGGACCCACTGAAGCTTTCTTT. Protein sequence: CASSGGPTEAFF.

The chain links TRBV7-9 to TRBJ2-1; D is undetermined. V was trimmed by 5 bases and J by 6 bases, leaving 8 bases between them. Germline CDR1 is SEHNR and CDR2 is FQNEAQ (reference sequence). This CDR3 comprises 12 residues. The CDR3 DNA reads TGTGCCAGCAGCCAAGAACTCAATGAGCAGTTCTTC. Translated: CASSQELNEQFF.

This clone has just a few counts. The gene calls are TRBV5-1 and TRBJ2-1; possible D gene TRBD1, 5 bases. V was shortened by 2 bases and J by 4 bases, with 10 bases between the two germline ends. The CDR3 totals 14 residues. Germline CDR1 SGHRS, CDR2 YFSETQ. In nucleotides, the CDR3 is TGCGCCAGCAGCTTCGGCCAGGGTTACAATGAGCAGTTCTTC. It encodes CASSFGQGYNEQFF.

This clone has a single count. V usage is TRBV10-3 and J usage is TRBJ2-7; TRBD2 is a possible D gene (5 bases). In germline, CDR1 is ENHRY, CDR2 SYGVKD. There are 16 residues in the CDR3. Trimming shortened V by 5 bases and J by 3 bases, and 20 bases separated the two germline ends. CDR3 nucleotides: TGTGCCATCAGTAGAGCTAGTTACCGGGGTGACTACGAGCAGTACTTC. Translated: CAISRASYRGDYEQYF.

The chain links TRBV7-3 to TRBJ2-5, with a tentative D call TRBD2 (6 bases). Trimming removed 0 bases at V and 5 bases at J, with 16 bases between. Germline V CDR1 and CDR2: SGHTA, FQGTGA. The CDR3 is 16 amino acids. The DNA for the CDR3 is TGTGCCAGCAGCTTAACCTCGCCGGGACTTGGGGAGACCCAGTACTTC. It translates to CASSLTSPGLGETQYF.

J is TRBJ1-5 and V is TRBV30; D perhaps matches TRBD1 (6 bases). V was pared by 5 bases and J by 5 bases, with 13 bases between. From germline, CDR1 is GTSNPN and CDR2 SVGIG (reference sequence). This CDR3 is 13 amino acids long. The CDR3 region has the DNA TGTGCCTGGTCGGGGACACCCCATCAGCCCCAGCATTTT. Translating gives CAWSGTPHQPQHF.

This clone was counted between two and nine times. V is TRBV7-9 and J is TRBJ2-2; TRBD2 aligns across 7 bases. Germline V gives CDR1 SEHNR, CDR2 FQNEAQ (reference sequence). Trimming at V came to 8 bases and at J to 3 bases, leaving 3 bases not matched to a gene. CDR3 size: 13 residues. CDR3: CASSRGDTGELFF. The CDR3 DNA is TGTGCCAGCTCCCGGGGGGACACCGGGGAGCTGTTTTTT. The whole variable domain, remainder taken from reference TRBV7-9 and TRBJ2-2, is DTGVSQNPRHKITKRGQNVTFRCDPISEHNRLYWYRQTLGQGPEFLTYFQNEAQLEKSRLLSDRFSAERPKGSFSTLEIQRTEQGDSAMYLCASSRGDTGELFFGEGSRLTVL.

V is TRBV7-9 and J is TRBJ2-2, with a possible D match to TRBD2 (5 bases). Germline CDR1 is SEHNR and CDR2 is FQNEAQ (reference sequence). Trimming stripped 5 bases from V and 6 bases from J, with 7 bases between. There are 12 residues in the CDR3. CDR3 residues: CASSRGAGELFF. The CDR3 DNA is TGTGCCAGCAGCCGGGGAGCCGGGGAGCTGTTTTTT. Full variable domain (missing parts from reference TRBV7-9 and TRBJ2-2): DTGVSQNPRHKITKRGQNVTFRCDPISEHNRLYWYRQTLGQGPEFLTYFQNEAQLEKSRLLSDRFSAERPKGSFSTLEIQRTEQGDSAMYLCASSRGAGELFFGEGSRLTVL.